This T cell receptor (beta chain) was identified in a study of T cell repertoires in cytomegalovirus infection (dated by TCRdb to the late 2010s). Background on the whole study: Peptide stimulations targeted recently identified HLA-C-restricted CMV epitopes, whose presentation resists viral immunomodulation, together with well-studied HLA-B-restricted epitopes. Donor HLA type was relevant to the analysis, because carriage of CMV infection together with the matching HLA type was indicated by public TCR beta signatures.

This clonotype was seen once. This clone's antigen is unknown. Base qualities were left out, and no much larger clone turns up one base away. Just one read gives weak support. This specimen's treatment or condition label, per the study, means: in vitro stimulation with specific CMV peptide epitopes to enrich CMV-specific T cells. Paper-wide results and their limitations: The ex vivo response was dominated by HLA-C-restricted CMV-specific TCR beta clonotypes, which also provided the single most frequent clonotype in two of eight donors. In both this cohort and an independent 352-donor cohort, the cumulative frequency of public TCR beta family members distinguished carriers of CMV infection plus the relevant HLA type.

Sequenced using an Illumina HiSeq 1500. The public reads were reprocessed in TCRdb via fastp at Q25 and MiXCR, keeping in-frame beta chains. Identical CDR3 proteins give one entry, which carries the most common genes and DNA. In this sample the table shows fewer than 30,000 distinct CDR3 sequences, 20% to 25% of which occur a single time. Roughly nine tenths of the sample belongs to the ten largest clones. The sequence derives from a human donor in good health (CMV status not recorded). Some clones in this sample may be carry-over from other donors' samples. Sequencing was performed on CD8+ T cells from cultured PBMCs, taken from culture after CMV antigen stimulation.

The sequence in DNA is TGTGCCATCGGGACAGGGGGTTTGTACGAGCAGTACTTC. Its product reads: CAIGTGGLYEQYF. In this chain, TRBV10-3 is recombined with TRBJ2-7, and TRBD1 matches 11 of the central bases. According to the germline V gene, CDR1 reads ENHRY and CDR2 reads SYGVKD. V has 8 bases trimmed and J has 4 bases trimmed; junction bases matching no gene number 4. The CDR3 numbers 13 residues from cysteine through phenylalanine. Here the CDR3 DNA is all that survives: 39 bases in frame from base 1.